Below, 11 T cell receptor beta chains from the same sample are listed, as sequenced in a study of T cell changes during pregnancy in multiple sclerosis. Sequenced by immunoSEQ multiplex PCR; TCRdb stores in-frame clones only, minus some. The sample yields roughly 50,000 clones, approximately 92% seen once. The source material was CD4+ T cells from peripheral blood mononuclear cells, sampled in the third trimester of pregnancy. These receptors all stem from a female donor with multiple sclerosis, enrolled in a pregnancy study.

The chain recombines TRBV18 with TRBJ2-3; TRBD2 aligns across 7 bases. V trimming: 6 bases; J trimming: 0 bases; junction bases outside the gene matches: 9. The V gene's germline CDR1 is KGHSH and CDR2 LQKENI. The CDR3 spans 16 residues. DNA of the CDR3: TGTGCCAGCTCGCCCATCTTTAGCGGGAGCACAGATACGCAGTATTTT. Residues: CASSPIFSGSTDTQYF.

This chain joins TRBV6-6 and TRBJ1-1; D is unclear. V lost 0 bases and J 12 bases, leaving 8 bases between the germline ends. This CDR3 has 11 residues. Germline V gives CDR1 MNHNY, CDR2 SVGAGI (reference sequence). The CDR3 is CASSYSTGTFF. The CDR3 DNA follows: TGTGCCAGCAGTTACTCGACGGGAACTTTCTTT.

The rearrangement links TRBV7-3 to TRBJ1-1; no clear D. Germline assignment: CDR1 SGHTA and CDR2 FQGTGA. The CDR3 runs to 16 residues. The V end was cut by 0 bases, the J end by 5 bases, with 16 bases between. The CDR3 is CASSLTQTTFGTEAFF. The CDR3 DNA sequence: TGTGCCAGCAGCTTAACCCAAACAACCTTCGGGACTGAAGCTTTCTTT.

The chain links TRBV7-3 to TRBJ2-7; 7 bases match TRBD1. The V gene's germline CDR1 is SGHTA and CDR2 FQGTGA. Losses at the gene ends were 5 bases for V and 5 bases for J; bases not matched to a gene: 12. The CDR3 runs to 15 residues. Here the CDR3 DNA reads TGTGCCAGCAGCCACGAGGGGGCTCCGGAGCACGAGCAGTACTTC. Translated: CASSHEGAPEHEQYF.

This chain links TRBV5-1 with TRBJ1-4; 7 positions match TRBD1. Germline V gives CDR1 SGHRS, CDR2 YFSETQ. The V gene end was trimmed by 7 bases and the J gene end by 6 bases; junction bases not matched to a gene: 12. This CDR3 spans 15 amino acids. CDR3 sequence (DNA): TGCGCCAGCCGGGAAGGGACAGATCCTCATGAAAAACTGTTTTTT. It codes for CASREGTDPHEKLFF.

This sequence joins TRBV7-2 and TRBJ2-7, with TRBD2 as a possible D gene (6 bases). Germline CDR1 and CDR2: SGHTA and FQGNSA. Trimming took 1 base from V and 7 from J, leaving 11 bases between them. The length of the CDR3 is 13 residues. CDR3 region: CASSLERAGEQYF. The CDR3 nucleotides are TGTGCCAGCAGCTTAGAGAGGGCGGGGGAGCAGTACTTC.

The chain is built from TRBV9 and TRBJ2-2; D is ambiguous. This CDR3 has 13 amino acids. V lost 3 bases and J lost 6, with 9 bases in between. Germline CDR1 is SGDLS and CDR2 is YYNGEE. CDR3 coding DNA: TGTGCCAGCAGCGCCCTTCTCTCCGGGGAGCTGTTTTTT. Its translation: CASSALLSGELFF.

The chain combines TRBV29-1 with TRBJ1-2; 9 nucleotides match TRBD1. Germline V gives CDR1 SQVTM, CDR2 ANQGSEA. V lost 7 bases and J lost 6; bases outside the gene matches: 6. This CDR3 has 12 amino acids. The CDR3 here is CSASQGADGYTF. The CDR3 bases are TGCAGCGCTTCACAGGGGGCGGATGGCTACACCTTC.

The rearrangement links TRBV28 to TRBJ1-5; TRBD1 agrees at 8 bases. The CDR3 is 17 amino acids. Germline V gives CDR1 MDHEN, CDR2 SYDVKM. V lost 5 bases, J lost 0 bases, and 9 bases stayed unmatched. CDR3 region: CASSHPGQADSNQPQHF. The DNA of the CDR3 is TGTGCCAGCAGTCATCCGGGACAGGCTGATAGCAATCAGCCCCAGCATTTT.

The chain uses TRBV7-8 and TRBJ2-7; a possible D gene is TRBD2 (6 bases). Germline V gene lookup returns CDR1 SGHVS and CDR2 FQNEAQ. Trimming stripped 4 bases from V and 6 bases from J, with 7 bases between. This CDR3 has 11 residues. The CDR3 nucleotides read TGTGCCAGCAGCTCGCGGGGCGAGCAGTACTTC. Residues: CASSSRGEQYF.

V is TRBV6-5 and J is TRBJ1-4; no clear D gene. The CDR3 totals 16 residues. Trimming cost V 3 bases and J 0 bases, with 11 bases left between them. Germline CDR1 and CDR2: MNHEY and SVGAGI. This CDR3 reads CASSYGLWATNEKLFF. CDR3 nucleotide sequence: TGTGCCAGCAGTTATGGGCTTTGGGCAACTAATGAAAAACTGTTTTTT.